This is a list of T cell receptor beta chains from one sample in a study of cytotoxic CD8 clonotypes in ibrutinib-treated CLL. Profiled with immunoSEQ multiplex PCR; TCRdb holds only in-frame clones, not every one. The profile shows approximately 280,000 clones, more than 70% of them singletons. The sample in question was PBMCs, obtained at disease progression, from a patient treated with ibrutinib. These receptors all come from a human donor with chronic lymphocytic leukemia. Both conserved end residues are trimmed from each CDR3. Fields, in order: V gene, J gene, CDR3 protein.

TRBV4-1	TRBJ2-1	ASSQRGLSSHEQF
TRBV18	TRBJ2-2	ASSPPASGVTGELF
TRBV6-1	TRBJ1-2	ASTEWARDLYGYT
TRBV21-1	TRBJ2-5	ASSTGLETQY
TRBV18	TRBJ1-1	ASSLSKLNTEAF
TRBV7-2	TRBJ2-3	ASGYGGLTDTQY
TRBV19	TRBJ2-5	ASSGGKTQY
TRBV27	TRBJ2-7	ASSLVRALGYEQY
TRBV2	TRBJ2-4	ASSETVFEGNIQY
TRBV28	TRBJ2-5	ASTLPSLIGETQY
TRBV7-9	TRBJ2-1	ASSGVFWNSYNEQF
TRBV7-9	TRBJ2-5	ASSLAFSQETQY
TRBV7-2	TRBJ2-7	ASRQKSLDNTYEQY
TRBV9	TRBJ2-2	ASSVEAHLTANTGELF
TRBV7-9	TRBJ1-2	ASSLAGSNYGYT
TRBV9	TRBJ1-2	ASRALRGKSQGYT
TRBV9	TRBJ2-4	ASSPRGTAVSLQY
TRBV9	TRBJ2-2	ASDGVNTGELF
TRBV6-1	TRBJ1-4	ASSEPGVGEKLF
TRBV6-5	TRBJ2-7	ASSYRTSNEQY
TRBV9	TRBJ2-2	ASSSRRSESGELF
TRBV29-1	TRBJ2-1	SVEHRLTPNEQF
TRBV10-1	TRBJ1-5	ASTNQPQH
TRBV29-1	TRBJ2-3	SVARSTDTQY
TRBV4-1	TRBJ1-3	ASSWTPISGNTIY
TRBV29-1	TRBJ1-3	SVTDRGSGNTIY
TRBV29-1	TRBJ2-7	SVEETGRAQY
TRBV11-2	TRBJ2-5	ASSLYRGGPKQETQY